This T cell receptor (beta chain) was captured by sequencing in a study of T cell changes during pregnancy in multiple sclerosis. Some clones are missing from TCRdb's copy, which holds only in-frame ones; the method was immunoSEQ multiplex PCR. This table has approximately 60,000 clones, under 95% appearing once. V lost 4 bases, J lost 8 bases, and 9 bases stayed unmatched. This CDR3 region has 14 residues. Germline V gene lookup returns CDR1 LNHDA and CDR2 SQIVND (reference sequence). This clone came up once. The chain is built from TRBV19 and TRBJ1-2, with 8 bases matching TRBD1. This clonotype was obtained from a female donor in good health, enrolled as a control in a pregnancy study. This specimen was peripheral blood, taken after pregnancy. CDR3 sequence: CASSSRTGSPGYTF. For the CDR3, the DNA is TGTGCCAGTAGTAGCCGGACAGGGTCGCCGGGCTACACCTTC.